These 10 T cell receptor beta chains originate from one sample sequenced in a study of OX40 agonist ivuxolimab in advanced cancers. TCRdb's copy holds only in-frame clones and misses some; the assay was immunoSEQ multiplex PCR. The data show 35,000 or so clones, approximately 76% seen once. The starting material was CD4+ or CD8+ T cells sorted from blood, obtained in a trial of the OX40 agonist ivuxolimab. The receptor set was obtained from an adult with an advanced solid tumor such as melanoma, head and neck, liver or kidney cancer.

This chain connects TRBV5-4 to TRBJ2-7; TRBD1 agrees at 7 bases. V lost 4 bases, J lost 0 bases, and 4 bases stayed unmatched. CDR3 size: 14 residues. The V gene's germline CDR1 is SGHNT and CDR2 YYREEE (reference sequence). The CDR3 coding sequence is TGTGCCAGCAGCCGACAGGGCAGCTCCTACGAGCAGTACTTC. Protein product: CASSRQGSSYEQYF.

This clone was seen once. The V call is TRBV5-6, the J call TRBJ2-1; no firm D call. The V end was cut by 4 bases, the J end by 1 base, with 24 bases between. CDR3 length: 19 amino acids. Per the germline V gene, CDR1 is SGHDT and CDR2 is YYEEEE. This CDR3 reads CASSPPEKLRRSSYNEQFF. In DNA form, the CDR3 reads TGTGCCAGCAGCCCGCCAGAAAAGCTCAGGAGATCATCCTACAATGAGCAGTTCTTC.

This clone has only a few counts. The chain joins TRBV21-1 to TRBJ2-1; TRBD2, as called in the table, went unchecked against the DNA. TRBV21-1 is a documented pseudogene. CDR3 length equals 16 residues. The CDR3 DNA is TGTGCCAGCAGCATACGACTAGCGGGGGCCCTGAATGAGCAGTTCTTC. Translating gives CASSIRLAGALNEQFF.

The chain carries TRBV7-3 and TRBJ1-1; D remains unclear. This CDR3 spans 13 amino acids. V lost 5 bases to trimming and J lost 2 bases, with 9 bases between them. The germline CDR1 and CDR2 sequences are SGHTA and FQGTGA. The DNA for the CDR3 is TGTGCCAGCAGCGAGGCTAGAAACACTGAAGCTTTCTTT. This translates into CASSEARNTEAFF.

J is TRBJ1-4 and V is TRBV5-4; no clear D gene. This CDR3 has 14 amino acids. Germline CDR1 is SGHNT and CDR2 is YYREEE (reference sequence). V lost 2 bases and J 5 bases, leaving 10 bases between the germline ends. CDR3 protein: CASSFAQQNEKLFF. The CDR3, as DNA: TGTGCCAGCAGCTTCGCACAGCAGAATGAAAAACTGTTTTTT.

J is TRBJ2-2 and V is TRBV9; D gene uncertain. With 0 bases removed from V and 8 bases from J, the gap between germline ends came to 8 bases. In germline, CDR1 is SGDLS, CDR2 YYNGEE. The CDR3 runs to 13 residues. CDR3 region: CASSVDLLGELFF. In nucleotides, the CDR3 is TGTGCCAGCAGCGTAGACCTGCTTGGGGAGCTGTTTTTT.

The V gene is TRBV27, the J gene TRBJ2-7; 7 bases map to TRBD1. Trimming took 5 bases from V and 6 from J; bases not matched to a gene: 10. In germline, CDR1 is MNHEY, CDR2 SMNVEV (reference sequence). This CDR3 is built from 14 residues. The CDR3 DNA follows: TGTGCCAGCAGTGCCCCGGGACAGCGGTCCGAGCAGTACTTC. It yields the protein CASSAPGQRSEQYF.

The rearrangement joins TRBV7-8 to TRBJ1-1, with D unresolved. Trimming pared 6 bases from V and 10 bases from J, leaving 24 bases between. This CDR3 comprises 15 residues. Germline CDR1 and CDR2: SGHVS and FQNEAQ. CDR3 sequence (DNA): TGTGCCAGCAGGCGCGCGGGCAGGCCTCCTCCGGGAGCTTTCTTT. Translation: CASRRAGRPPPGAFF.

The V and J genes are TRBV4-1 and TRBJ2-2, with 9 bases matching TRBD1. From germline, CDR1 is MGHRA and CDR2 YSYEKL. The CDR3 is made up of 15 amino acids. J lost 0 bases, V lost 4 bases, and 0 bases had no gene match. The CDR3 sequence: CASSRTGANTGELFF. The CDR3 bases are TGCGCCAGCAGCCGGACAGGGGCGAACACCGGGGAGCTGTTTTTT.

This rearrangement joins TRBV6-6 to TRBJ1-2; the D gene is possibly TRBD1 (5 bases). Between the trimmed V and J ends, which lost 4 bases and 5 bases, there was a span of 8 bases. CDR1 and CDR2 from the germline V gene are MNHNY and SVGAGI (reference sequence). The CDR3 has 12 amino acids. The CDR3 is CASSSDSYGYTF. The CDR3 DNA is TGTGCCAGCAGTTCTGACAGTTATGGCTACACCTTC.